This TCR beta chain is drawn from a study of spatial heterogeneity in lung cancer (dated by TCRdb to between 2018 and 2021). Some background on the complete study: Beta-chain transcripts were consistently detected in greater numbers than alpha-chain transcripts, which likely reflects a higher abundance of beta-chain transcripts. TCR transcript counts in tumor regions correlated strongly with a T cell transcriptional module score from matched bulk RNA-seq. In the raw uncorrected reads, each unique combination of TCR and UMI appeared more than ten times on average. In non-small cell lung cancer, the study made a quantitative comparison of TCR alpha and beta repertoires among multiple tumor regions, matched nontumor lung and blood. TCR repertoire features were related to nonsynonymous mutation counts determined by whole-exome sequencing of tumor tissue. Both alpha and beta chains were TCR-sequenced in 220 or so tumor regions, about 64 matched nontumor lung samples and around 50 PBMC samples obtained at surgery.

About this clonotype itself: Its antigen is still unknown. No per-base quality is available; no much larger clone lies one base away.

Sample time point, as interpreted from the label and publication: sample taken at primary tumor resection. The donors were 72 patients from the lung TRACERx cohort who had early-stage, untreated non-small cell lung cancer. Without any cell sorting, TCR sequencing was performed on whole RNA extracted either from tumor and nontumor lung tissue or from cryopreserved PBMC samples. Only patients with enough RNA available from two or more tumor regions were chosen for TCR sequencing. A lung pathologist reviewed the tumor and adjacent nontumor lung specimens before the specimens were selected. The library was built by means of 5' RACE. The reads were generated on a NextSeq 500. In the TCR library protocol, a unique molecular identifier was attached to each TCR cDNA molecule so that PCR and sequencing errors could be corrected. Processing in the source paper ran as follows. TCR identification, UMI-based error correction and CDR3 extraction were all carried out with Decombinator tools. TCRs above a frequency of 2 per 1,000, corresponding to the top 1% of the tumor frequency distribution, were defined as expanded. Expanded tumor TCRs were classed as regional if statistically deemed absent (corrected P<0.05) from at least one tumor region, otherwise ubiquitous. Renyi diversity was computed with the R vegan package after each repertoire had been subsampled 100 times to 5,000 TCRs. CDR3 similarity networks were constructed using string-kernel similarity of amino acid triplets, with links drawn between CDR3s whose pairwise similarity was above 0.82. Clones were called with MiXCR by TCRdb after fastp trimmed the public reads at Q25, and only in-frame beta chains were retained. CDR3 protein sequences are deduplicated, and each keeps its most common genes and DNA. TCRdb, not the authors, supplied the V and J calls. This sample lists over a thousand distinct CDR3 sequences; roughly a quarter were detected once. The leading ten clones occupy 20% of the sample.

General findings and caveats noted by the study authors: The tumor nonsynonymous mutation count correlated with the number of expanded intratumoral alpha and beta TCRs. Counts of ubiquitous and regional expanded TCRs were found to correlate with counts of ubiquitous and regional nonsynonymous mutations, respectively. Confirming at a functional level the hypothesis that regional TCRs recognize regional mutations was considered to require additional single-cell paired TCR alpha and beta sequencing. TCR-seq was estimated to cover only approximately 6.4% of tumor T cells for alpha chains and approximately 12% for beta chains.

The sequencing here drew on lung tumor tissue, taken at surgery. The receptor's source is a male donor with early-stage non-small cell lung cancer.

In nucleotides, the sequence is TGTGCCAGTAGTGCCCTGGTAAGAGAGACCCAGTACTTC. It specifies CASSALVRETQYF. The rearranged chain carries TRBV19 and TRBJ2-5, with the D gene too uncertain to name. Reading the germline V gene (reference sequence) gives CDR1 LNHDA and CDR2 SQIVND. Cut back by 5 bases and 4 bases, the V and J ends lie 11 bases apart. The CDR3, from cysteine to phenylalanine, totals 13 residues. Only the CDR3 DNA stays, 39 bases, in frame from base 1. Where the CDR3 stops, the reference TRBV19 and TRBJ2-5 genes take over; the full variable domain is DGGITQSPKYLFRKEGQNVTLSCEQNLNHDAMYWYRQDPGQGLRLIYYSQIVNDFQKGDIAEGYSVSREKKESFPLTVTSAQKNPTAFYLCASSALVRETQYFGPGTRLLVL.